These 30 T cell receptor beta chains came from one sample sequenced in a study of blood T cell repertoires in COVID-19. The assay was immunoSEQ multiplex PCR, and TCRdb's table has in-frame clones only and misses some. This table has around 94,000 clones, just under 95% appearing once. Specimen: peripheral blood. The receptors here all came from a woman aged 45-59 years with COVID-19, enrolled during active disease.

This clone was picked up one time. V gene TRBV18 combines with J gene TRBJ1-1, with TRBD1 matching 9 bases. The CDR3 is made up of 17 amino acids. Per the germline V gene, CDR1 is KGHSH and CDR2 is LQKENI. V gave up 2 bases and J gave up 7 bases; unmatched junction bases: 14. Written as DNA, the CDR3 is TGTGCCAGCTCACCATACTCCGGGACAGGGATGGATTTTGAAGCTTTCTTT. It encodes CASSPYSGTGMDFEAFF.

The chain is built from TRBV19 and TRBJ2-3; TRBD1 aligns across 8 bases. Germline CDR1 reads LNHDA; CDR2 reads SQIVND (reference sequence). The CDR3 covers 14 residues. The V segment lost 4 bases and the J segment 4 bases; nucleotides outside the gene matches: 4. For the CDR3, the DNA is TGTGCCAGTAGTAGGGACAGGTCCCCAGATACGCAGTATTTT. Translation gives CASSRDRSPDTQYF.

The chain couples TRBV28 to TRBJ2-5; 11 bases match TRBD1. V gave up 4 bases and J gave up 2 bases; unmatched junction bases: 12. The CDR3 extends over 18 amino acids. Looked up from germline, CDR1 is MDHEN and CDR2 is SYDVKM. CDR3 residues: CASSSIGGQGDYQETQYF. The CDR3 DNA reads TGTGCCAGCAGTTCCATCGGGGGACAGGGGGACTATCAAGAGACCCAGTACTTC.

This chain connects TRBV7-3 to TRBJ2-3; 8 nucleotides match TRBD2. V was pared by 6 bases and J by 8 bases, with 7 bases of the junction left unmatched. Germline loops: CDR1 SGHTA, CDR2 FQGTGA. CDR3 length equals 13 residues. The CDR3 region is CASSRSGTGTQYF. As DNA, the CDR3 is TGTGCCAGCAGTCGTAGCGGGACGGGTACGCAGTATTTT.

This chain uses TRBV19 with TRBJ2-5; 7 positions match TRBD1. This CDR3 region has 16 residues. The germline gives CDR1 LNHDA, CDR2 SQIVND (reference sequence). With V trimmed by 5 bases and J by 5 bases, 14 bases remained unmatched. As DNA, the CDR3 is TGTGCCAGTAGTCCCCAATTAAGGGGGCGTGGGGAGACCCAGTACTTC. Translation gives CASSPQLRGRGETQYF. Full variable domain (missing parts from reference TRBV19 and TRBJ2-5): DGGITQSPKYLFRKEGQNVTLSCEQNLNHDAMYWYRQDPGQGLRLIYYSQIVNDFQKGDIAEGYSVSREKKESFPLTVTSAQKNPTAFYLCASSPQLRGRGETQYFGPGTRLLVL.

The chain combines TRBV6-5 with TRBJ1-1; TRBD1 might be the D (5 bases). V was cut by 6 bases and J by 5 bases, with 16 bases left in between. Germline CDR1 is MNHEY and CDR2 is SVGAGI. The CDR3 totals 14 residues. CDR3 in DNA: TGTGCCAGCAGATCCGGGACGGGGGAAACTGAAGCTTTCTTT. Translated, it gives CASRSGTGETEAFF.

The chain has TRBV19 and TRBJ2-3; TRBD1 matches at 10 bases. CDR1 is LNHDA, CDR2 SQIVND, per germline (reference sequence). The CDR3 extends over 14 amino acids. Unmatched junction bases numbered 3, after V lost 6 bases and J lost 3 bases. This chain's CDR3 is CASSRDRGTDTQYF. Here the CDR3 DNA reads TGTGCCAGTAGCCGGGACAGGGGAACAGATACGCAGTATTTT.

The chain links TRBV6-5 to TRBJ1-3; maybe TRBD1 (5 bases). V shed 7 bases and J shed 0 bases, with 13 bases lying between them. Germline lookup yields CDR1 MNHEY and CDR2 SVGAGI. The length of the CDR3 is 15 residues. The CDR3 loop is CASIVQGFSGNTIYF. CDR3 sequence (DNA): TGTGCCAGCATTGTCCAGGGCTTCTCTGGAAACACCATATATTTT.

The rearrangement joins TRBV24-1 to TRBJ2-3; 9 bases map to TRBD2. Per the germline V gene, CDR1 is KGHDR and CDR2 is SFDVKD. The CDR3 is 16 residues long. V gave up 9 bases and J gave up 2 bases; unmatched junction bases: 11. The CDR3 coding sequence is TGTGCCACCGGCATGGCTAGCGGGGAAAACACAGATACGCAGTATTTT. This gives the protein CATGMASGENTDTQYF.

This rearrangement joins TRBV6-2 or TRBV6-3 to TRBJ2-7; D is possibly TRBD2 (6 bases). Germline loops: CDR1 MNHEY, CDR2 SVGEGT. V lost 5 bases, J lost 7 bases, and 9 bases lay in between. This CDR3 comprises 11 residues. The chain's CDR3 is CASSLREEQYF. Here the CDR3 DNA reads TGTGCCAGCAGTCTCCGGGAGGAGCAGTACTTC.

V gene TRBV28 combines with J gene TRBJ2-3; no clear D. Germline values: CDR1 MDHEN, CDR2 SYDVKM. V was shortened by 3 bases and J by 1 base, with 11 bases between the two germline ends. This CDR3 has 15 residues. This CDR3 is CASSFLSRGTDTQYF. For the CDR3, the DNA is TGTGCCAGCAGTTTTCTGTCCCGGGGCACAGATACGCAGTATTTT.

The V and J genes are TRBV6-2 or TRBV6-3 and TRBJ1-5; no clear D gene. The CDR3 has 14 residues. Looked up from germline, CDR1 is MNHEY and CDR2 is SVGEGT. Deletions cut 6 bases from V and 3 bases from J, with 12 bases between. For the CDR3, the DNA is TGTGCCAGCAGCCGAGGGAGGTTCAATCAGCCCCAGCATTTT. This codes for CASSRGRFNQPQHF.

The gene calls are TRBV4-1 and TRBJ1-6; weak D call: TRBD1 (5 bases). V was clipped by 0 bases and J by 4 bases, with 10 bases between them. There are 16 residues in the CDR3. Germline-derived CDR1 and CDR2 are MGHRA and YSYEKL. Here the CDR3 reads CASSQEWGQYNSPLHF. The CDR3 DNA reads TGCGCCAGCAGCCAAGAGTGGGGCCAGTATAATTCACCCCTCCACTTT.

This clone was found once. V gene TRBV29-1 combines with J gene TRBJ2-1; 10 bases match TRBD2. Germline CDR1 SQVTM, CDR2 ANQGSEA. V lost 7 bases to trimming and J lost 7 bases; unmatched junction nucleotides: 10. The CDR3 spans 14 residues. The CDR3 DNA follows: TGCAGCGGATGGGGACTAGCGAAAGCAAATGAGCAGTTCTTC. This translates into CSGWGLAKANEQFF.

The chain employs TRBV19 and TRBJ2-2; D is possibly TRBD2 (5 bases). The CDR3 is 14 residues long. The germline CDR1 and CDR2 sequences are LNHDA and SQIVND (reference sequence). Trimming removed 6 bases from V and 4 bases from J, with 12 bases in between. The CDR3 is CASSITAGTGELFF. The CDR3 nucleotides read TGTGCCAGTAGCATAACCGCGGGCACCGGGGAGCTGTTTTTT.

For the CDR3, the DNA is TGTGCCAGCAACCGGACTCTCTACGAGCAGTACTTC. Translating it yields CASNRTLYEQYF. The genes are TRBV3-1 (or the pseudogene TRBV3-2) and TRBJ2-7, with a tentative D call TRBD2 (5 bases). The germline V gene has CDR1 LGHDT and CDR2 YNNKEL (reference sequence). Trimming left V 7 bases short and J 3 bases short, with 10 bases between. The CDR3 runs to 12 residues.

J is TRBJ2-2 and V is TRBV27; D is perhaps TRBD2 (7 bases). Per germline, CDR1 MNHEY and CDR2 SMNVEV (reference sequence). V was cut by 7 bases and J by 5 bases, with 20 bases left in between. This CDR3 region has 16 residues. CDR3 region: CASTLQAGARTGELFF. The CDR3 DNA sequence: TGTGCCAGCACCCTTCAGGCGGGGGCGAGGACCGGGGAGCTGTTTTTT.

Note on this clone: Other DNA sequences in this sample translate to the same CDR3. The gene calls are TRBV5-1 and TRBJ2-2; maybe TRBD2 (5 bases). The germline gives CDR1 SGHRS, CDR2 YFSETQ. Trimming pared 0 bases from V and 1 base from J, leaving 7 bases between. The length of the CDR3 is 15 residues. CDR3 nucleotide sequence: TGCGCCAGCAGCTTGGCCGGAGGGAACACCGGGGAGCTGTTTTTT. It is translated as CASSLAGGNTGELFF. Full variable domain (rest looked up from reference TRBV5-1 and TRBJ2-2): KAGVTQTPRYLIKTRGQQVTLSCSPISGHRSVSWYQQTPGQGLQFLFEYFSETQRNKGNFPGRFSGRQFSNSRSEMNVSTLELGDSALYLCASSLAGGNTGELFFGEGSRLTVL.

The chain has TRBV27 and TRBJ1-3; D possibly corresponds to TRBD1 (5 bases). V shed 6 bases and J shed 2 bases, with 14 bases lying between them. The CDR3 contains 15 residues. Germline V gene lookup returns CDR1 MNHEY and CDR2 SMNVEV (reference sequence). CDR3 sequence (DNA): TGTGCCAGCAGCCCGGACAAGCAACCTGGAAACACCATATATTTT. Encoded protein: CASSPDKQPGNTIYF.

The chain employs TRBV21-1 and TRBJ2-7; the DNA was not compared with TRBD1, the D call given in the table. TRBV21-1 is listed as a pseudogene. This CDR3 contains 15 residues. This CDR3 reads CASSKGPRFLYEQYV. CDR3 nucleotides: TGTGCCAGCAGCAAGGGGCCCCGCTTTCTCTACGAGCAGTACGTC.

The chain has TRBV13 and TRBJ2-3; 7 nucleotides line up with TRBD2. The CDR3 has 14 amino acids. Germline CDR1 is PRHDT and CDR2 is FYEKMQ (reference sequence). V lost 3 bases, J lost 3 bases, and 3 bases stayed unmatched. CDR3 in amino acids: CASSLGLKTDTQYF. The DNA of the CDR3 is TGTGCCAGCAGCTTGGGACTAAAAACAGATACGCAGTATTTT.

The V call is TRBV28, the J call TRBJ1-2; D possibly corresponds to TRBD1 (6 bases). V was clipped by 5 bases and J by 5 bases, with 12 bases between them. This CDR3 region has 13 residues. Germline V lookup: CDR1 MDHEN, CDR2 SYDVKM. This CDR3 reads CASSPNTGYGYTF. The CDR3 nucleotides are TGTGCCAGCAGTCCCAATACAGGGTATGGCTACACCTTC.

The chain uses TRBV19 and TRBJ1-6; the D is unclear. The germline CDR1 and CDR2 sequences are LNHDA and SQIVND (reference sequence). The CDR3 runs 15 residues. V was cut by 2 bases and J by 7 bases, with 12 bases left in between. The CDR3 here is CASSIIGTDNSPLHF. The CDR3 DNA reads as TGTGCCAGTAGTATAATAGGAACAGACAATTCACCCCTCCACTTT.

This CDR3 is CASTGGVNYGYTF. The DNA for the CDR3 is TGTGCCAGTACAGGGGGCGTCAACTATGGCTACACCTTC. The chain carries TRBV19 and TRBJ1-2; 8 bases agree with TRBD1. V shed 7 bases, J shed 2 bases, and the junction held 3 bases outside the gene matches. This CDR3 contains 13 residues. The germline V gene encodes CDR1 LNHDA and CDR2 SQIVND (reference sequence).

The J gene is TRBJ1-5, the V gene TRBV5-5; D unresolved. Per the germline V gene, CDR1 is SGHKS and CDR2 is YYEKEE (reference sequence). Trimming stripped 0 bases from V and 8 bases from J, with 12 bases between. The CDR3 length is 14 residues. This CDR3 is CASSLGEGREPQHF. The DNA for the CDR3 is TGTGCCAGCAGCTTGGGAGAGGGCCGAGAGCCCCAGCATTTT.

This sequence joins TRBV5-1 and TRBJ2-5; TRBD2 aligns across 7 bases. This CDR3 comprises 13 residues. Germline-derived CDR1 and CDR2 are SGHRS and YFSETQ. V was pared by 7 bases and J by 1 base, with 4 bases of the junction left unmatched. The CDR3 bases are TGCGCCAGCTCCCCTAGCGGCCAAGAGACCCAGTACTTC. Residues: CASSPSGQETQYF.

The chain employs TRBV27 and TRBJ2-2; tentatively, D is TRBD1 (6 bases). V lost 7 bases, J lost 4 bases, and 16 bases lay in between. The CDR3 is made up of 15 amino acids. Germline lookup yields CDR1 MNHEY and CDR2 SMNVEV (reference sequence). As DNA, the CDR3 is TGTGCCAGCAAGGTGGGACACCTTATCACCGGGGAGCTGTTTTTT. It yields the protein CASKVGHLITGELFF.

The chain uses TRBV9 and TRBJ1-1; D remains ambiguous. The germline V gene has CDR1 SGDLS and CDR2 YYNGEE. This CDR3 comprises 13 residues. V was cut by 3 bases and J by 1 base, with 7 bases left in between. For the CDR3, the DNA is TGTGCCAGCAGCGCCCGTCCGAACACTGAAGCTTTCTTT. Translation: CASSARPNTEAFF.

V and J are TRBV10-3 and TRBJ1-3, with D perhaps TRBD1 (6 bases). The CDR3 loop spans 14 amino acids. The V end was cut by 7 bases, the J end by 4 bases, with 14 bases between. Germline V gives CDR1 ENHRY, CDR2 SYGVKD. The CDR3 sequence is CAIISDSLGNTIYF. In DNA, the CDR3 is TGTGCCATCATTTCGGACAGTTTAGGAAACACCATATATTTT.

The chain uses TRBV25-1 and TRBJ1-2; 7 nucleotides line up with TRBD1. The CDR3 runs to 14 residues. Germline V gene sequence: CDR1 MGHDK, CDR2 SYGVNS. Losses at the gene ends were 2 bases for V and 6 bases for J; bases not matched to a gene: 6. The CDR3 DNA reads TGTGCCAGCAGTGAACTGGGACAGAGGAATGGCTACACCTTC. Residues: CASSELGQRNGYTF.